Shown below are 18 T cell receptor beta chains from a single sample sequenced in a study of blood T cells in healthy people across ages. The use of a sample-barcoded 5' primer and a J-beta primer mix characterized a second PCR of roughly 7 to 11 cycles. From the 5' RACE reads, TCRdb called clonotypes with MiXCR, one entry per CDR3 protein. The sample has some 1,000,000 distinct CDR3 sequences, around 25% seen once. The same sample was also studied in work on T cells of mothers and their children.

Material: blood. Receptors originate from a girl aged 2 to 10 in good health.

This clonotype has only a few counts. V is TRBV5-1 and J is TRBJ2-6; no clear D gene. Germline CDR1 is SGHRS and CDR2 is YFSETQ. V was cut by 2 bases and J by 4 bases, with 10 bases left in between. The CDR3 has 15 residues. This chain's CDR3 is CASSLISAGANVLTF. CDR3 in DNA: TGCGCCAGCAGCTTAATATCGGCCGGGGCCAACGTCCTGACTTTC.

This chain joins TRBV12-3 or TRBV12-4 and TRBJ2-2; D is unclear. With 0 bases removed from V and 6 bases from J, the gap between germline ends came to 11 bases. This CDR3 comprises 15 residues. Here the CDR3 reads CASSLAGFGAGELFF. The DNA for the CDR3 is TGTGCCAGCAGTTTAGCAGGGTTCGGTGCCGGGGAGCTGTTTTTT.

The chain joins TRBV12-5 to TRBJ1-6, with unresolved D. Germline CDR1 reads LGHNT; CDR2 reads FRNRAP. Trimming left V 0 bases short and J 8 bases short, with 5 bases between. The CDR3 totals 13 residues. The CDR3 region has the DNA TGTGCTAGTGGTTTGGTTTTTCATTCACCCCTCCACTTT. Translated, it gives CASGLVFHSPLHF.

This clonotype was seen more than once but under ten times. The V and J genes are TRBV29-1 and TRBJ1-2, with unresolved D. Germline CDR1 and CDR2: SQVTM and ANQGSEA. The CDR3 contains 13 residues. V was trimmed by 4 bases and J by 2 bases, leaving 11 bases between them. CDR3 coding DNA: TGCAGCGTTGGAGGACTTTCGAACTATGGCTACACCTTC. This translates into CSVGGLSNYGYTF. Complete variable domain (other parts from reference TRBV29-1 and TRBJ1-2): SAVISQKPSRDICQRGTSLTIQCQVDSQVTMMFWYRQQPGQSLTLIATANQGSEATYESGFVIDKFPISRPNLTFSTLTVSNMSPEDSSIYLCSVGGLSNYGYTFGSGTRLTVV.

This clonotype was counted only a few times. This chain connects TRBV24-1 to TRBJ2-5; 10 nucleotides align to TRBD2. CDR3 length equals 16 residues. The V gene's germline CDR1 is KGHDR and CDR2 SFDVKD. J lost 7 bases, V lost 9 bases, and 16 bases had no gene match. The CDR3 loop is CATRKHASGSGGTQYF. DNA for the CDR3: TGTGCCACCCGTAAACATGCTAGCGGGAGTGGGGGGACCCAGTACTTC.

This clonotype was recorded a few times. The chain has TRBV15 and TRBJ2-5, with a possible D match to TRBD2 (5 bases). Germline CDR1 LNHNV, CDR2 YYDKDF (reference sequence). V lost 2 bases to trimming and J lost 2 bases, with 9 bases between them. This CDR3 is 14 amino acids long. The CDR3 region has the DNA TGTGCCACCAGCAGACCCGGGGATCAAGAGACCCAGTACTTC. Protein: CATSRPGDQETQYF.

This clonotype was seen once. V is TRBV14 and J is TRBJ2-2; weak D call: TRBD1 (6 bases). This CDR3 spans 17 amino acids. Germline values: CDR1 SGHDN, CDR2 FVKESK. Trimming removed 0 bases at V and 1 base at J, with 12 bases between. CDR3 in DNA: TGTGCCAGCAGCCAAGATCTTGACAGGCGGAACACCGGGGAGCTGTTTTTT. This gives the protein CASSQDLDRRNTGELFF.

CDR3 DNA: TGTGCCAGCAGTAAAACTAGCGGGGACCTCCAGTACTTC. Amino acids: CASSKTSGDLQYF. This chain uses TRBV7-3 with TRBJ2-5; 10 bases line up with TRBD2. Germline V gene lookup returns CDR1 SGHTA and CDR2 FQGTGA. The V gene end was trimmed by 6 bases and the J gene end by 10 bases; junction bases not matched to a gene: 8. The CDR3 spans 13 residues. Drawing the rest from reference TRBV7-3 and TRBJ2-5, the complete variable domain is GAGVSQTPSNKVTEKGKYVELRCDPISGHTALYWYRQSLGQGPEFLIYFQGTGAADDSGLPNDRFFAVRPEGSVSTLKIQRTERGDSAVYLCASSKTSGDLQYFGPGTRLLVL.

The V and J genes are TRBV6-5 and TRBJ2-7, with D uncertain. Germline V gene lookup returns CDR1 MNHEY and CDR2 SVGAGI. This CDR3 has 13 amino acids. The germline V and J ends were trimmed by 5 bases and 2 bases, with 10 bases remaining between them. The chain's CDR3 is CASSEVATYEQYF. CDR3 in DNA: TGTGCCAGCAGTGAGGTGGCAACCTACGAGCAGTACTTC.

The CDR3 bases are TGCGCCAGCAGCTGGGACGGGGGACAAGACTATGGCTACACCTTC. Residues: CASSWDGGQDYGYTF. V is TRBV5-1 and J is TRBJ1-2; D possibly corresponds to TRBD1 (6 bases). Between the trimmed V and J ends, which lost 3 bases and 3 bases, there was a span of 15 bases. Germline CDR1 and CDR2: SGHRS and YFSETQ. The CDR3 is 15 amino acids.

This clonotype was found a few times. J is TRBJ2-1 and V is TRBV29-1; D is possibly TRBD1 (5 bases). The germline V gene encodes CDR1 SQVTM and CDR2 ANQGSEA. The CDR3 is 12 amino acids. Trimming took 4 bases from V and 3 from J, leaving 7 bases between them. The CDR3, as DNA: TGCAGCGTTGCAGGGAACTACAATGAGCAGTTCTTC. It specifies CSVAGNYNEQFF.

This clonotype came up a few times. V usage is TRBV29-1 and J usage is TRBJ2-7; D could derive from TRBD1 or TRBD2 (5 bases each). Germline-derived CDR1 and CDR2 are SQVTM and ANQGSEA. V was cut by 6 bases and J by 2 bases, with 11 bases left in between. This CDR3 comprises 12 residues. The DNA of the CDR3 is TGCAGCGTAGGGACGGTGACCTACGAGCAGTACTTC. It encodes CSVGTVTYEQYF.

In nucleotides, the CDR3 is TGTGCCAGCCGGCGGGTCCCCTATGGCTACACCTTC. It codes for CASRRVPYGYTF. V is TRBV6-5 and J is TRBJ1-2, with unresolved D. This CDR3 has 12 amino acids. Trimming took 8 bases from V and 4 from J, leaving 11 bases between them. Germline V CDR1 and CDR2: MNHEY, SVGAGI.

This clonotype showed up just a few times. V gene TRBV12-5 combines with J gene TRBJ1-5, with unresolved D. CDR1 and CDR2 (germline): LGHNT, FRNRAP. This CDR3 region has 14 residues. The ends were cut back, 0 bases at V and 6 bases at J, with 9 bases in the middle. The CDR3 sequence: CASGLVPETQPQHF. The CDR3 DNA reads TGTGCTAGTGGTTTGGTACCTGAGACTCAGCCCCAGCATTTT.

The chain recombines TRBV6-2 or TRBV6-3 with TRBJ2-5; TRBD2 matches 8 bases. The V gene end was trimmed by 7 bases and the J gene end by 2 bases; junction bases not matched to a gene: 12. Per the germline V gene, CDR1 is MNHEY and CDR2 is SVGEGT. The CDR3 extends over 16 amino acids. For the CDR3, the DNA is TGTGCCAGCAATGCGGGGGGCTTAGCGGCTCAAGAGACCCAGTACTTC. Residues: CASNAGGLAAQETQYF.

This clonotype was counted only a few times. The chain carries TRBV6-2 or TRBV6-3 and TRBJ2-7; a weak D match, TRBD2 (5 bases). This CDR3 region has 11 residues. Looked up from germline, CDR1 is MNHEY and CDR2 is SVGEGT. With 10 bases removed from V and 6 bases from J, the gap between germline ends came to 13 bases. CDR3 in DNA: TGTGCCAACCGGGAAGGGAGCGAGCAGTACTTC. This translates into CANREGSEQYF.

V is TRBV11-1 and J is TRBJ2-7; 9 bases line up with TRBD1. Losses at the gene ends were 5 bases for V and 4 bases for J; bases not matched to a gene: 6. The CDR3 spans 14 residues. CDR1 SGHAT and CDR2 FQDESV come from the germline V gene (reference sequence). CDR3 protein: CASSIGTGLYEQYF. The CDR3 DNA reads TGTGCCAGCAGCATCGGGACAGGGCTTTACGAGCAGTACTTC.

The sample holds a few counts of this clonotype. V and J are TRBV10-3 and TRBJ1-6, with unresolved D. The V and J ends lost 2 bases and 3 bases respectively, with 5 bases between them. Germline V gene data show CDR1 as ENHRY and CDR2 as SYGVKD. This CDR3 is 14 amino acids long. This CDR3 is CAISEIHYNSPLHF. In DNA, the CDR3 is TGTGCCATCAGTGAGATACACTATAATTCACCCCTCCACTTT.